This TCR beta chain was found in a study of T-cell memory formation after mild COVID-19. This clonotype was detected many times. TCRdb redid the calling of the 5' RACE reads with MiXCR, one entry per CDR3 protein. The table includes approximately 52,000 distinct CDR3 sequences, 9.3% detected once. V trimming: 4 bases; J trimming: 4 bases; junction bases outside the gene matches: 0. Germline V gene sequence: CDR1 ENHRY, CDR2 SYGVKD. The CDR3 runs 12 residues. The J gene is TRBJ1-2, the V gene TRBV10-3, with 7 nucleotides matching TRBD1. The receptor's source is an adult woman who had mild COVID-19 (a few samples of this study predate the infection). Cell type and time point are not known. Sequenced material: PBMCs or a T cell subset sorted from them (not recorded which). CDR3 loop: CAISAGGYGYTF. The CDR3 coding sequence is TGTGCCATCAGTGCAGGGGGCTATGGCTACACCTTC.